This T cell receptor (beta chain) came from a study of T-cell reconstitution after alpha-beta-depleted transplantation in children. The sample holds a few counts of this clonotype. During its preparation, the TCRbeta library received unique molecular identifiers. TCRdb analysed the PCR reads with MiXCR anew, one entry per CDR3 protein. The sample lists roughly 100,000 distinct CDR3 sequences, roughly 7.2% occurring once. In germline, CDR1 is MNHNS, CDR2 SASEGT. V lost 1 base and J lost 5; bases outside the gene matches: 8. The CDR3 totals 17 residues. This receptor was taken from a boy between 2 and 10 years old with acute lymphoblastic leukemia, due to receive a stem cell transplant. The rearrangement uses TRBV6-1 and TRBJ2-5; 12 bases agree with TRBD2. Source: PBMCs, taken before TCRalphabeta/CD19-depleted stem cell transplant. CDR3: CASSEELRLAGGETQYF. In nucleotides, the CDR3 is TGTGCCAGCAGTGAAGAGCTTCGGCTAGCGGGGGGGGAGACCCAGTACTTC.